This T cell receptor beta chain was sequenced for a study of shared clonotypes between healthy human individuals. About this clone itself: No antigen is known for it.

Study-level findings and limits: Only blood was sampled; tissue repertoires likely differ.

Profiled with immunoSEQ multiplex PCR; TCRdb holds only in-frame clones, not every one. There are roughly 490,000 clones in the sample; roughly four fifths occur only once, and under 15% lies in the top ten. This CDR3 has 15 amino acids. CDR1 is SGHRS, CDR2 YFSETQ, per germline. V lost 0 bases to trimming and J lost 4 bases; unmatched junction nucleotides: 5. The sequence derives from a middle-aged woman in good health. Some clones in this sample may be carry-over from other donors' samples. Sample: PBMCs. V is TRBV5-1 and J is TRBJ2-3; 7 nucleotides line up with TRBD2. CDR3 nucleotide sequence: TGCGCCAGCAGCTTGGGTCTAGCGGTCGCAGATACGCAGTATTTT. Residues: CASSLGLAVADTQYF.